This T cell receptor (beta chain) was retrieved from a study of blood T cell repertoires in COVID-19. About the study: Samples came from the United States, Italy and Spain, spanning acute and convalescent COVID-19. T cells, B-cell-depleted T cells, or PBMCs supplied cDNA or gDNA.

Participants reported their clinical history, and cohort assignment relied on those reports. Generated by immunoSEQ multiplex PCR, the TCRdb table keeps only in-frame clones and is missing some. This table has hundreds of thousands of clones, around 90% appearing once. The source material was PBMCs or T cells enriched from blood (not recorded which). The clonotype comes from a woman in her twenties or thirties with acute COVID-19.

CDR3 sequence (DNA): TGTGCCAGCAGTGAAGCGGGCCTCACCGGGGAGCTGTTTTTT. Translating it yields CASSEAGLTGELFF. This sequence joins TRBV6-1 and TRBJ2-2; D not certain. The CDR3 has 14 residues. The V gene's germline CDR1 is MNHNS and CDR2 SASEGT. The ends were cut back, 0 bases at V and 4 bases at J, with 6 bases in the middle.